The rows below give T cell receptor beta chains drawn from one sample of a study of CD4 T cells in relation to SARS-CoV-2 and coronaviruses. Method: immunoSEQ multiplex PCR; TCRdb's copy keeps in-frame clones and lacks some. The table has approximately 37,000 clones, around 85% seen once. Sequenced sample: memory CD4+ T cells from PBMCs. The receptors derive from an adult with COVID-19. Both conserved end residues are part of each CDR3. D genes are given only for firm matches. Clone size appears in some rows only: once, few, many, or a class for an expanded clone.

CASSQGLAGLSDTQYF	TGCGCCAGCAGTCAAGGACTAGCGGGACTATCAGATACGCAGTATTTT	16	TRBV5-1	.	TRBJ2-3	TRBD2
CASSQELAGGPSTETQYF	TGTGCCAGCAGCCAAGAACTAGCGGGAGGGCCGTCGACGGAGACCCAGTACTTC	18	TRBV4-2	.	TRBJ2-5	TRBD2
CASSSGLAGFGEQYF	TGCGCCAGCAGCTCCGGGCTAGCGGGATTCGGCGAGCAGTACTTC	15	TRBV5-1	.	TRBJ2-7	TRBD2
CASSLNRPYGYTF	TGTGCCAGCAGTTTAAACAGGCCCTATGGCTACACCTTC	13	TRBV28	.	TRBJ1-2	.
CASSLAGQITGNTIYF	TGTGCCAGCAGCCTGGCGGGACAGATCACTGGAAACACCATATATTTT	16	TRBV25-1	few	TRBJ1-3	TRBD1
CASSIGGGGYTF	TGTGCCAGCAGCATCGGGGGGGGTGGCTACACCTTC	12	TRBV11-2	.	TRBJ1-2	.
CATSDPGQGTDTQYF	TGTGCCACCAGTGATCCGGGACAGGGGACAGATACGCAGTATTTT	15	TRBV24-1	.	TRBJ2-3	TRBD1
CASNLQHGDNQPQHF	TGTGCCAGCAACCTGCAACACGGAGACAATCAGCCCCAGCATTTT	15	TRBV28	.	TRBJ1-5	.
CASTPTGGAYEQFF	TGTGCCAGTACCCCTACGGGGGGGGCTTATGAGCAGTTCTTC	14	TRBV19	.	TRBJ2-1	TRBD2
CASTVGGETQYF	TGTGCCAGCACCGTGGGGGGGGAGACCCAGTACTTC	12	TRBV3-1/TRBV3-2	.	TRBJ2-5	TRBD2
CASRPSLGGSDEQFF	TGTGCCAGCAGGCCTTCGCTCGGGGGTTCCGATGAGCAGTTCTTC	15	TRBV7-9	.	TRBJ2-1	.
CAWLAGGHKETQYF	TGTGCCTGGTTGGCGGGAGGCCATAAAGAGACCCAGTACTTC	14	TRBV30	.	TRBJ2-5	TRBD2
CASSARDAPSNEQFF	TGTGCCAGCAGTGCCCGTGACGCCCCGAGCAATGAGCAGTTCTTC	15	TRBV5-8	.	TRBJ2-1	.
CASSLTDQPQHF	TGTGCCAGCAGTTTGACCGATCAGCCCCAGCATTTT	12	TRBV12-3/TRBV12-4	.	TRBJ1-5	.
CASKSFRGEGLLGEQYF	TGTGCCAGCAAGAGTTTCCGAGGGGAGGGGCTTCTTGGCGAGCAGTACTTC	17	TRBV11-2	.	TRBJ2-7	TRBD2
CASSLPAPAGGSDTQYF	TGTGCCAGTAGTCTACCAGCTCCAGCGGGAGGATCAGATACGCAGTATTTT	17	TRBV19	.	TRBJ2-3	TRBD2
CASSLFTSRAYEQYF	TGTGCCAGCAGCTTATTCACTTCCCGGGCCTACGAGCAGTACTTC	15	TRBV7-2	.	TRBJ2-7	.
CSAQGGLAGGPRDTQYF	TGCAGCGCCCAGGGGGGACTAGCGGGAGGGCCGAGGGATACGCAGTATTTT	17	TRBV29-1	once	TRBJ2-3	TRBD2
CASSYTYSSGGNGYTF	TGTGCCAGCAGTTACACTTACTCGTCAGGGGGCAATGGCTACACCTTC	16	TRBV6-5	.	TRBJ1-2	TRBD1
CASSLGFGRGPQAGNQPQHF	TGTGCCAGCAGTTTAGGCTTTGGCAGGGGGCCGCAGGCAGGGAATCAGCCCCAGCATTTT	20	TRBV28	.	TRBJ1-5	TRBD1
CASSLRGFSLKNTEAFF	TGTGCCAGCAGTTTAAGGGGTTTCTCCTTGAAGAACACTGAAGCTTTCTTT	17	TRBV28	.	TRBJ1-1	.
CASTSNYGYTF	TGTGCCAGTACCTCTAACTATGGCTACACCTTC	11	TRBV6-5	.	TRBJ1-2	.
CASSLGLAGVTYEQYF	TGTGCCAGCAGCCTCGGACTAGCGGGAGTAACCTACGAGCAGTACTTC	16	TRBV5-6	.	TRBJ2-7	TRBD2
CASSFQGPNTGELFF	TGTGCCAGCAGCTTCCAGGGCCCTAACACCGGGGAGCTGTTTTTT	15	TRBV7-9	.	TRBJ2-2	.
CASSQNLGNTIYF	TGTGCCAGCAGCCAAAATTTAGGAAACACCATATATTTT	13	TRBV14	.	TRBJ1-3	.
CASSSTSDRVGYEQYF	TGTGCCAGCAGCTCTACGTCGGACAGGGTTGGCTACGAGCAATACTTC	16	TRBV28	.	TRBJ2-7	TRBD1
CASNRGPTRGGGNQPQHF	TGTGCCAGCAACAGAGGGCCCACCAGGGGAGGTGGCAATCAGCCCCAGCATTTT	18	TRBV28	.	TRBJ1-5	.
CASSFGNTIYF	TGTGCCAGCAGCTTCGGAAACACCATATATTTT	11	TRBV5-6	.	TRBJ1-3	.
CASSKQGRGSQETQYF	TGTGCCAGCAGCAAGCAGGGAAGGGGGAGCCAAGAGACCCAGTACTTC	16	TRBV13	.	TRBJ2-5	.
CASSSTGTSGGAYNEQFF	TGTGCCAGCAGCTCGACCGGGACTAGCGGGGGGGCCTACAATGAGCAGTTCTTC	18	TRBV7-3	.	TRBJ2-1	TRBD2
CASSLPRMAGANVLTF	TGTGCCAGCAGCTTACCCAGGATGGCGGGGGCCAACGTCCTGACTTTC	16	TRBV7-8	.	TRBJ2-6	.
CASSDSDNNEQFF	TGTGCCAGCAGTGACTCGGACAACAATGAGCAGTTCTTC	13	TRBV6-4	few	TRBJ2-1	.
CASSQRSGSYYEQYF	TGCGCCAGCAGCCAACGGAGCGGGAGTTACTACGAGCAGTACTTC	15	TRBV4-1	.	TRBJ2-7	TRBD2
CASSPSPGTSGSTSYEQYF	TGTGCCAGCTCACCTTCCCCGGGGACTAGCGGGAGCACATCCTACGAGCAGTACTTC	19	TRBV18	few	TRBJ2-7	TRBD2
CASRSLEQNNQPQHF	TGTGCCAGCAGGAGTTTAGAACAGAACAATCAGCCCCAGCATTTT	15	TRBV27	.	TRBJ1-5	.
CASSLGGREWETQYF	TGTGCCAGCAGCTTAGGGGGCAGGGAGTGGGAGACCCAGTACTTC	15	TRBV7-9	.	TRBJ2-5	.
CASSLVAQGIYEQYF	TGTGCCAGCAGCTTAGTCGCACAGGGGATCTACGAGCAGTACTTC	15	TRBV7-2	.	TRBJ2-7	TRBD1
CASSQETRGYEKLFF	TGCGCCAGCAGCCAAGAAACCAGGGGGTATGAAAAACTGTTTTTT	15	TRBV4-3	few	TRBJ1-4	TRBD1
CATSDLLPGQGFRYTF	TGTGCCACCAGTGATTTGTTGCCGGGACAGGGGTTTCGCTACACCTTC	16	TRBV24-1	.	TRBJ1-2	TRBD1
CASSSPGTGSYEQYF	TGTGCCAGCAGTTCCCCCGGGACAGGGTCCTACGAGCAGTACTTC	15	TRBV28	.	TRBJ2-7	TRBD1
CASRRDRGGQPQHF	TGTGCCAGCAGAAGGGACAGGGGAGGTCAGCCCCAGCATTTT	14	TRBV7-8	once	TRBJ1-5	TRBD1
CASSILTGGSGANVLTF	TGTGCCAGTAGTATATTGACGGGGGGCTCTGGGGCCAACGTCCTGACTTTC	17	TRBV19	once	TRBJ2-6	TRBD2
CASSLVRGGGTGELFF	TGCGCCAGCAGCTTGGTTCGCGGGGGAGGCACCGGGGAGCTGTTTTTT	16	TRBV5-1	.	TRBJ2-2	TRBD2
CASSRKVSRGLETQYF	TGTGCCAGCAGCCGTAAAGTTAGCCGAGGGTTAGAGACCCAGTACTTC	16	TRBV7-2	.	TRBJ2-5	.
CASSQSSYEQYF	TGTGCCAGCAGCCAGAGCTCCTACGAGCAGTACTTC	12	TRBV4-2	few	TRBJ2-7	.
CASSIDLFGTGVTEAFF	TGTGCCAGTAGTATAGATCTTTTTGGGACAGGGGTCACTGAAGCTTTCTTT	17	TRBV19	.	TRBJ1-1	TRBD1
CASSYRTGGTGELFF	TGTGCCAGCAGTTATAGGACAGGGGGAACCGGGGAGCTGTTTTTT	15	TRBV27	.	TRBJ2-2	TRBD1